The source of this T cell receptor (beta chain) is a study of human thymus T cells. The study's findings and limits: Thymic and blood repertoires seemed to favor certain V and J genes.

On this clone itself: The antigen is unknown.

During surgery, about 0.5-1 mL peripheral blood was drawn from four of eight donors. Generated by immunoSEQ multiplex PCR, the TCRdb table keeps only in-frame clones and is missing some. The sample gives 45,000 to 75,000 clones, 90% to 95% of which show up once; nearly 6% is in the top ten. The CDR3 has 15 residues. CDR1 is SGHRS, CDR2 YFSETQ, per germline. V lost 4 bases and J lost 5; bases outside the gene matches: 11. The receptor comes from a boy younger than two with a congenital heart defect but otherwise immunologically healthy. The specimen sequenced was blood. The genes are TRBV5-1 and TRBJ1-2; 7 bases are shared with TRBD1. The chain's CDR3 is CASSLNRDSAYGYTF. The CDR3 DNA is TGCGCCAGCAGCCTAAACCGGGACAGCGCATATGGCTACACCTTC.